The 3 T cell receptor beta chains reported below all come from one sample, sequenced in a study of OX40 agonist ivuxolimab in advanced cancers. TCRdb's copy holds only in-frame clones and misses some; the assay was immunoSEQ multiplex PCR. The sample shows fewer than 90,000 clones, roughly 93% of them seen only once. This material consisted of CD4+ or CD8+ T cells sorted from blood, taken in a trial of the OX40 agonist ivuxolimab. These receptors came from an adult with an advanced solid tumor such as melanoma, head and neck, liver or kidney cancer.

The gene calls are TRBV18 and TRBJ2-5, with D unresolved. The CDR3 loop spans 15 amino acids. V shed 1 base and J shed 5 bases, with 14 bases lying between them. The germline V gene encodes CDR1 KGHSH and CDR2 LQKENI. CDR3 in DNA: TGTGCCAGCTCACCACTCGACGGGCCTGGGGAGACCCAGTACTTC. Translating gives CASSPLDGPGETQYF.

This chain uses TRBV19 with TRBJ2-7; perhaps TRBD2 as D (5 bases). The germline CDR1 and CDR2 sequences are LNHDA and SQIVND (reference sequence). The CDR3 is made up of 13 amino acids. V was trimmed by 6 bases and J by 2 bases, leaving 11 bases between them. In DNA, the CDR3 is TGTGCCAGTAGAGAAACGGGGACCTACGAGCAGTACTTC. It codes for CASRETGTYEQYF.

This chain uses TRBV27 with TRBJ1-1; tentative D call: TRBD1 (5 bases). The V end was cut by 5 bases, the J end by 4 bases, with 11 bases between. Germline V gives CDR1 MNHEY, CDR2 SMNVEV (reference sequence). The CDR3 consists of 13 residues. The CDR3 sequence is CASSLTGGTEAFF. CDR3 nucleotide sequence: TGTGCCAGCAGTCTGACGGGGGGCACTGAAGCTTTCTTT.